This T cell receptor (beta chain) was retrieved from a study of T cells after yellow fever vaccination. Overall study findings and caveats: The CD4 and CD8 compartments had a small share of their clonotypes in common. Post-booster reappearance was seen for most primary-vaccination clones (96% CD4, roughly 91% CD8). High-abundance clonotypes from the bulk population could contaminate FACS-sorted repertoires.

In this sample, this clonotype turned up many times. Its antigen is not known. The V gene lost 1 base and the J gene lost 5 bases, with 7 bases spanning the gap. The germline gives CDR1 WSHSY, CDR2 SAAADI. This CDR3 comprises 13 residues. Making TCR cDNA involved 5'RACE template switching, which added UMIs and a universal primer site. TCRdb passed the 5' RACE reads through MiXCR, listing each CDR3 protein once. Of about 320,000 distinct CDR3 sequences in the sample, 3.5% to 4.5% were seen once. This sample comprised PBMCs, obtained 15 days after the yellow fever booster vaccination. The rearrangement links TRBV10-2 to TRBJ2-3; unclear D gene. This TCR was sampled from a man in his late teens or twenties who received the YFV17D yellow fever vaccine. The CDR3 sequence: CASSELTVDTQYF. The DNA of the CDR3 is TGCGCCAGCAGTGAGTTGACGGTAGATACGCAGTATTTT.